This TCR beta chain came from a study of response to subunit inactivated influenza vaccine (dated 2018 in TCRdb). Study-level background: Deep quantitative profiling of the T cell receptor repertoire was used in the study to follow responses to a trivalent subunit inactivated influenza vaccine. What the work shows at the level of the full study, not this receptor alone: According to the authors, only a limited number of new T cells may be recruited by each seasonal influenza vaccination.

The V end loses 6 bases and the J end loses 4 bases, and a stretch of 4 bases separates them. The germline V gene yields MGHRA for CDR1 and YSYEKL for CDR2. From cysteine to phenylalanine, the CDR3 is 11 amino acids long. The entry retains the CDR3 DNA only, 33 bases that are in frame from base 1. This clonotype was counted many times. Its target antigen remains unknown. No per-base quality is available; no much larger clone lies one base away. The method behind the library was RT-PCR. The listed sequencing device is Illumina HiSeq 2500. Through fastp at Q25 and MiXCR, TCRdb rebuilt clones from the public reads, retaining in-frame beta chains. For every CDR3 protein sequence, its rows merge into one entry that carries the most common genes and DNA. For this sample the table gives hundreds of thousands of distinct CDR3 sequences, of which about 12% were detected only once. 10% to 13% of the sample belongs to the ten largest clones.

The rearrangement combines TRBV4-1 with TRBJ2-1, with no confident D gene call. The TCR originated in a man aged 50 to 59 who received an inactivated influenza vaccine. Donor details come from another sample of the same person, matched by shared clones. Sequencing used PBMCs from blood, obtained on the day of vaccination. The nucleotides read TGCGCCAGCAGACTTTACAATGAGCAGTTCTTC. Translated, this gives CASRLYNEQFF.